Listed below are T cell receptor beta chains from one sample, sequenced in a study of blood T cell repertoires in COVID-19. The method was immunoSEQ multiplex PCR; TCRdb's version includes in-frame clones alone and lacks a portion of them. The data hold 100,000 or so clones, with 85% observed a single time. Sequenced sample: peripheral blood. The origin of the receptors is a human donor in a cohort sampled during active COVID-19. The conserved cysteine and the conserved F or W are not part of the CDR3 here.

V	J	CDR3
TRBV10-1	TRBJ2-3	ASSPAGVSTDTQY
TRBV9	TRBJ2-3	ASSVTSGFGTDTQY
TRBV18	TRBJ1-1	ASSQGSQPF
TRBV4-3	TRBJ2-7	ASSRHSGSYEQY
TRBV19	TRBJ2-4	ASKGGQEGNIQY
TRBV6-5	TRBJ1-4	ASSSGWTAEKLF
TRBV12-3/TRBV12-4	TRBJ1-2	ASSLGLYGYT
TRBV6-5	TRBJ1-1	ASSTQGKAF
TRBV7-2	TRBJ1-2	ASSLAKQGGYGYT
TRBV30	TRBJ1-4	AFKGLGEKLF
TRBV13	TRBJ1-3	ASSLGLTGGASGNTIY
TRBV5-6	TRBJ2-5	ASSFAGTSGSQETQY
TRBV5-1	TRBJ2-1	ASSLRLGQPNNEQF
TRBV3-1/TRBV3-2	TRBJ2-4	ASSQASGGAGRNIQY
TRBV3-1/TRBV3-2	TRBJ2-7	ASSQHIQGAVEQY
TRBV30	TRBJ2-1	AWSGRPGNEQF
TRBV5-1	TRBJ1-2	ASSLVSGSHYGYT
TRBV18	TRBJ1-5	ASSPTGSSSQPQH
TRBV19	TRBJ1-5	ASKKGHGNQPQH
TRBV6-6	TRBJ1-6	ASCLSVRGSPLH
TRBV2	TRBJ1-2	ASSTPRDTQGGYGYT
TRBV2	TRBJ2-5	ASSEGSQTQY
TRBV5-1	TRBJ1-1	ASSLETGRRAAF
TRBV7-8	TRBJ2-1	ASSLVTSGRVAQF
TRBV5-1	TRBJ2-5	ASSGGLQETQY
TRBV2	TRBJ2-7	ASKSEAGGSYEQY
TRBV9	TRBJ2-2	ASSVDGTGELF
TRBV9	TRBJ2-2	ASSAETGGITGELF
TRBV7-8	TRBJ2-4	ASSLVLGQKY
TRBV5-4	TRBJ1-2	ASSRQGGTAYGYT
TRBV6-2/TRBV6-3	TRBJ2-7	ASSGPGLAGYEQY
TRBV15	TRBJ1-2	ATSIGGTGNYGYT
TRBV4-3	TRBJ1-3	ASSQDLTFSGNTIY
TRBV5-1	TRBJ2-7	ASSSWTGSSYEQY
TRBV5-1	TRBJ2-7	ASSLGAGFYEQY
TRBV19	TRBJ2-3	ASSIGNSPSTDTQY
TRBV7-6	TRBJ2-1	ASSPRQPGTSDEQF
TRBV7-9	TRBJ1-2	ASSLYSGTGKANYGYT
TRBV7-2	TRBJ2-1	ASSLVSRDEQF
TRBV7-2	TRBJ2-1	ASTLRGGGAWNEQF
TRBV5-4	TRBJ2-7	ASSLAGASGAHPS
TRBV19	TRBJ1-6	ASSTQEYKSSPLH
TRBV5-1	TRBJ2-5	ASSPGDSQETQY
TRBV2	TRBJ2-5	ASRTGLAGVVERETQY